This T cell receptor (beta chain) was sequenced for a study of OX40 agonist ivuxolimab in advanced cancers. About the study: The treatment was a fully human IgG2 OX40 agonist, ivuxolimab.

Produced via immunoSEQ multiplex PCR; TCRdb's table is partial and in-frame only. This table holds 70,000 to 90,000 clones, about 88% found once. Trimming removed 7 bases at V and 2 bases at J, with 14 bases between. The CDR3 loop spans 14 amino acids. Germline V lookup: CDR1 PRHDT, CDR2 FYEKMQ (reference sequence). The specimen was CD4+ or CD8+ T cells sorted from blood, collected in a trial of the OX40 agonist ivuxolimab. The genes are TRBV13 and TRBJ1-1; possible D gene TRBD1, 6 bases. The TCR comes from an adult with an advanced solid tumor such as melanoma, head and neck, liver or kidney cancer. The CDR3 DNA is TGTGCCAGCATTTCGAGGGGGGGTAACACTGAAGCTTTCTTT. It is translated as CASISRGGNTEAFF.